Below, one TCR beta chain is given with its context. Profiling that covered TCR beta VDJ and CDR3 relied on genomic DNA as its template. One entry per CDR3 protein, called by TCRdb with MiXCR from the reads. The repertoire has around 150,000 distinct CDR3 sequences, roughly 40% of them found once; the top ten carry almost 8.5%. This CDR3 comprises 13 residues. V lost 2 bases, J lost 6 bases, and 11 bases lay in between. CDR1 is SQVTM and CDR2 is ANQGSEA in the germline V gene. This sample was included in a study of CD8+CD57+ T cells in acquired aplastic anemia. This sequence originates from a human donor in good health, serving as a control. Material for sequencing was sorted CD4+, CD8+, or CD8+CD57+ T cells (not recorded which) from PBMCs. The J gene is TRBJ2-1, the V gene TRBV29-1, with D perhaps TRBD1 (5 bases). The CDR3 here is CSVEQGRSNEQFF. The CDR3 DNA sequence: TGCAGCGTTGAACAGGGTAGGAGCAATGAGCAGTTCTTC.